The 12 T cell receptor beta chains below were found in one sample sequenced in a study of blood T cell repertoires in COVID-19. Method: immunoSEQ multiplex PCR; TCRdb's copy keeps in-frame clones and lacks some. The sample has about 230,000 clones, about 84% seen once. Input material: peripheral blood. Source of these receptors: a woman aged 80 or over with acute or convalescent COVID-19.

This rearrangement joins TRBV2 to TRBJ1-6; tentatively, D is TRBD1 (6 bases). The length of the CDR3 is 14 residues. The V and J ends lost 6 bases and 6 bases respectively, with 12 bases between them. Germline CDR1 and CDR2: SNHLY and FYNNEI. For the CDR3, the DNA is TGTGCCAGCAGATTACAGGGAGTTAATTCACCCCTCCACTTT. Protein: CASRLQGVNSPLHF.

V and J are TRBV7-3 and TRBJ2-2; D is possibly TRBD1 (6 bases). Trimming left V 5 bases short and J 1 base short, with 8 bases between. The germline V gene has CDR1 SGHTA and CDR2 FQGTGA. The CDR3 extends over 14 amino acids. The CDR3 region is CASSPTGNTGELFF. CDR3 coding DNA: TGTGCCAGCAGCCCGACAGGGAACACCGGGGAGCTGTTTTTT.

J is TRBJ2-2 and V is TRBV7-9; 11 bases match TRBD2. The trim removed 5 bases at V and 0 bases at J, leaving 5 bases unmatched. From germline, CDR1 is SEHNR and CDR2 FQNEAQ (reference sequence). The length of the CDR3 is 17 residues. For the CDR3, the DNA is TGTGCCAGCAGCCCGCGACTAGCGGGGCCGAACACCGGGGAGCTGTTTTTT. Its protein product is CASSPRLAGPNTGELFF. The variable domain in full, completed from reference TRBV7-9 and TRBJ2-2, reads DTGVSQNPRHKITKRGQNVTFRCDPISEHNRLYWYRQTLGQGPEFLTYFQNEAQLEKSRLLSDRFSAERPKGSFSTLEIQRTEQGDSAMYLCASSPRLAGPNTGELFFGEGSRLTVL.

This clone was counted once. This chain connects TRBV28 to TRBJ2-7; 12 nucleotides match TRBD1. The V gene end was trimmed by 6 bases and the J gene end by 7 bases; junction bases not matched to a gene: 10. This CDR3 has 15 amino acids. Germline CDR1 is MDHEN and CDR2 is SYDVKM. CDR3 residues: CASRKPGQGAGEQYF. CDR3 nucleotides: TGTGCCAGCAGAAAACCGGGACAGGGGGCGGGGGAGCAGTACTTC.

The V gene is TRBV18, the J gene TRBJ1-2; D gene uncertain. The CDR3 sequence is 15 residues long. Germline loops: CDR1 KGHSH, CDR2 LQKENI. Between the trimmed V and J ends, which lost 0 bases and 4 bases, there was a span of 12 bases. The CDR3 loop is CASSPPLRGIYGYTF. CDR3 nucleotides: TGTGCCAGCTCACCACCGTTGCGGGGAATCTATGGCTACACCTTC.

The genes are TRBV5-5 and TRBJ1-2, with D possibly TRBD1 on 6 matching bases. The CDR3 loop spans 15 amino acids. CDR1 is SGHKS and CDR2 is YYEKEE in the germline V gene (reference sequence). The V end lost 4 bases, the J end lost 0 bases, and 13 bases lay between the germline ends. The chain's CDR3 is CASSPRGDTNYGYTF. In nucleotides, the CDR3 is TGTGCCAGCAGCCCCCGGGGGGACACTAACTATGGCTACACCTTC.

The J gene is TRBJ1-4, the V gene TRBV5-1, with D tentatively TRBD1 (5 bases). The CDR3 loop spans 15 amino acids. Trimming cost V 7 bases and J 3 bases, with 16 bases left between them. The germline V gene encodes CDR1 SGHRS and CDR2 YFSETQ. The CDR3 DNA reads as TGCGCCAGCCGCGACACGGCAGGGTCTAATGAAAAACTGTTTTTT. Residues: CASRDTAGSNEKLFF. The full variable domain, completed using reference TRBV5-1 and TRBJ1-4, is KAGVTQTPRYLIKTRGQQVTLSCSPISGHRSVSWYQQTPGQGLQFLFEYFSETQRNKGNFPGRFSGRQFSNSRSEMNVSTLELGDSALYLCASRDTAGSNEKLFFGSGTQLSVL.

DNA for the CDR3: TGTGCCAGCAGCGGGGACAGCACTGAAGCTTTCTTT. Amino acids: CASSGDSTEAFF. The chain couples TRBV2 to TRBJ1-1, with 7 bases lining up with TRBD1. The ends lost 6 bases at V and 4 bases at J; junction bases unmatched: 2. Germline CDR1 SNHLY, CDR2 FYNNEI. The CDR3 is made up of 12 amino acids.

This clone was seen just once. V gene TRBV27 combines with J gene TRBJ2-7; D is unclear. V lost 3 bases and J lost 5, with 14 bases in between. This CDR3 has 14 amino acids. From germline, CDR1 is MNHEY and CDR2 SMNVEV (reference sequence). The CDR3 DNA is TGTGCCAGCAGTTTTTCCGGGTTTGCTGACGAGCAGTACTTC. Translation: CASSFSGFADEQYF.

V usage is TRBV19 and J usage is TRBJ2-1, with D perhaps TRBD1 (7 bases). Trimming stripped 1 base from V and 6 bases from J, with 31 bases between. The V gene's germline CDR1 is LNHDA and CDR2 SQIVND (reference sequence). This CDR3 comprises 21 residues. The CDR3 region is CASSIGTTGDPYYWDINEQFF. The CDR3 DNA reads TGTGCCAGTAGTATAGGGACTACAGGGGATCCCTACTATTGGGATATCAATGAGCAGTTCTTC.

This rearrangement joins TRBV18 to TRBJ1-6; 10 bases align to TRBD1. V dropped 4 bases and J dropped 0; count of bases not matched to a gene: 6. The CDR3 is 18 amino acids. Germline V gene lookup returns CDR1 KGHSH and CDR2 LQKENI. The CDR3 nucleotides read TGTGCCAGCTCACGGGGGACAGGGGCCAGCTCCTATAATTCACCCCTCCACTTT. This encodes CASSRGTGASSYNSPLHF.

With respect to this clone: Within the sample, other DNA sequences also encode this same CDR3. The V gene is TRBV5-1, the J gene TRBJ1-2; D uncertain. Trimming removed 0 bases at V and 5 bases at J, with 8 bases between. The V gene's germline CDR1 is SGHRS and CDR2 YFSETQ. The CDR3 is 13 residues long. The CDR3 DNA follows: TGCGCCAGCAGCTTGGACAGTACTTATGGCTACACCTTC. Protein sequence: CASSLDSTYGYTF.